The 26 T cell receptor beta chains given below trace back to one sample, sequenced in a study of blood T cell repertoires in COVID-19. TCRdb keeps only in-frame clones here, not all; method: immunoSEQ multiplex PCR. This table has 320,000 or so clones, 87% appearing once. Source material: PBMCs or T cells enriched from blood (not recorded which). These receptors came from a woman in her twenties or thirties who had recovered from COVID-19.

V and J are TRBV11-2 and TRBJ2-2, with TRBD1 as a possible D gene (5 bases). Trimming took 3 bases from V and 6 from J, leaving 14 bases between them. The CDR3 is 15 residues long. Germline CDR1 reads SGHAT; CDR2 reads FQNNGV. CDR3 nucleotides: TGTGCCAGCAGCTTCTCGATTCCAGGGTCCGGGGAGCTGTTTTTT. It yields the protein CASSFSIPGSGELFF.

The gene calls are TRBV2 and TRBJ2-7; 8 positions agree with TRBD2. The junction had 8 bases not matched to a gene; V was cut back by 7 bases and J by 3 bases. There are 14 residues in the CDR3. CDR1 and CDR2 (germline): SNHLY, FYNNEI. DNA of the CDR3: TGTGCCAGCAAACCCTTCGGGGGGGTCTACGAGCAGTACTTC. This encodes CASKPFGGVYEQYF.

V gene TRBV7-8 combines with J gene TRBJ2-7, with D unclear. The CDR3 runs 13 residues. V gave up 1 base and J gave up 7 bases, with 11 bases separating them. The germline gives CDR1 SGHVS, CDR2 FQNEAQ. CDR3 in DNA: TGTGCCAGCAGCTTAGGGGTAGCCTCAGAGCAGTACTTC. As protein: CASSLGVASEQYF.

This rearrangement joins TRBV29-1 to TRBJ1-2, with unresolved D. V dropped 4 bases and J dropped 2 bases, with 17 bases sitting between them. Germline V CDR1 and CDR2: SQVTM, ANQGSEA. The CDR3 spans 15 residues. The CDR3 DNA is TGCAGCGTTGCCTCCGGACGGGAAATCAACTATGGCTACACCTTC. This gives the protein CSVASGREINYGYTF.

The V gene is TRBV3-1 (or the pseudogene TRBV3-2), the J gene TRBJ2-3; 7 bases line up with TRBD2. Trimming took 4 bases from V and 6 from J; bases not matched to a gene: 4. Germline assignment: CDR1 LGHDT and CDR2 YNNKEL (reference sequence). CDR3 size: 13 residues. Written as DNA, the CDR3 is TGTGCCAGCAGCCCCAGCGGGGCCGATACGCAGTATTTT. Its protein product is CASSPSGADTQYF.

This clone occurred once. The chain recombines TRBV6-5 with TRBJ1-4; D is uncertain. Germline lookup yields CDR1 MNHEY and CDR2 SVGAGI. The CDR3 has 13 residues. Trimming cost V 10 bases and J 11 bases, with 20 bases left between them. The CDR3 DNA sequence: TGTGCCACCCGGGAGGGCCCGCCCGGGAAACTGTTTTTT. As protein: CATREGPPGKLFF.

CDR3 loop: CASSARGFGTDTQYF. DNA of the CDR3: TGCGCCAGCAGCGCCAGGGGATTCGGCACAGATACGCAGTATTTT. The rearrangement links TRBV4-1 to TRBJ2-3; D is perhaps TRBD1 (6 bases). There are 15 residues in the CDR3. V was shortened by 5 bases and J by 1 base, with 13 bases between the two germline ends. Germline V lookup: CDR1 MGHRA, CDR2 YSYEKL.

The chain has TRBV4-3 and TRBJ1-2; D not resolved. V was shortened by 5 bases and J by 2 bases, with 21 bases between the two germline ends. The germline CDR1 and CDR2 sequences are LGHNA and YSLEER. The CDR3 is 17 amino acids. CDR3 DNA: TGCGCCAGCAGCTTCAAAAGGACGGGAGGGCAAAACTATGGCTACACCTTC. This encodes CASSFKRTGGQNYGYTF.

The V call is TRBV9, the J call TRBJ1-1; 9 bases agree with TRBD1. Losses at the gene ends were 2 bases for V and 5 bases for J; bases not matched to a gene: 7. The CDR3 consists of 15 residues. Germline CDR1 is SGDLS and CDR2 is YYNGEE. DNA for the CDR3: TGTGCCAGCAGCGTCACAGGGGGCGCGGGAACTGAAGCTTTCTTT. It specifies CASSVTGGAGTEAFF.

The chain joins TRBV7-8 to TRBJ2-1; 10 bases fit TRBD2. Per the germline V gene, CDR1 is SGHVS and CDR2 is FQNEAQ. J gave up 16 bases and V 2 bases, and 5 bases lay outside the gene matches. The CDR3 spans 12 residues. The CDR3 region has the DNA TGTGCCAGCAGCTTAAGAGCGGGGGGGATATTCTTC. The encoded protein is CASSLRAGGIFF.

The V call is TRBV6-5, the J call TRBJ2-3; D might be TRBD2 (5 bases). Per germline, CDR1 MNHEY and CDR2 SVGAGI. The CDR3 totals 16 residues. V shed 0 bases and J shed 0 bases, with 10 bases lying between them. The CDR3 spells CASSYSQRPSTDTQYF. The CDR3 DNA sequence: TGTGCCAGCAGTTACTCACAGCGGCCTAGCACAGATACGCAGTATTTT.

This sequence joins TRBV6-5 and TRBJ1-2; D not certain. The CDR3 length is 15 residues. The V end was cut by 6 bases, the J end by 4 bases, with 18 bases between. CDR1 and CDR2 from the germline V gene are MNHEY and SVGAGI. The DNA of the CDR3 is TGTGCCAGCAGGCGAAGCTCCTCGGGAGGCTATGGCTACACCTTC. It yields the protein CASRRSSSGGYGYTF.

This chain uses TRBV7-9 with TRBJ1-1; D unclear. Trimming removed 2 bases from V and 3 bases from J, with 10 bases in between. Per germline, CDR1 SEHNR and CDR2 FQNEAQ (reference sequence). CDR3 size: 14 residues. Here the CDR3 reads CASSLSRRDTEAFF. DNA of the CDR3: TGTGCCAGCAGCTTAAGCCGACGGGACACTGAAGCTTTCTTT.

The chain couples TRBV27 to TRBJ2-6, with 9 nucleotides matching TRBD1. V shed 3 bases, J shed 2 bases, and the junction held 5 bases outside the gene matches. This CDR3 is built from 17 residues. CDR1 and CDR2 (germline): MNHEY, SMNVEV (reference sequence). Written as DNA, the CDR3 is TGTGCCAGCAGTTTTCGGACAGGGGTGACTGGGGCCAACGTCCTGACTTTC. Translated: CASSFRTGVTGANVLTF.

V usage is TRBV29-1 and J usage is TRBJ2-1, with 13 bases identical to TRBD2. Germline CDR1 SQVTM, CDR2 ANQGSEA. Trimming at V came to 6 bases and at J to 2 bases, leaving 1 base not matched to a gene. This CDR3 contains 14 residues. CDR3 sequence: CSVTSGGAYNEQFF. The CDR3 bases are TGCAGCGTCACTAGCGGGGGGGCCTACAATGAGCAGTTCTTC.

J is TRBJ2-5 and V is TRBV19; 7 bases match TRBD1. The CDR3 spans 14 residues. Germline V CDR1 and CDR2: LNHDA, SQIVND (reference sequence). With V trimmed by 4 bases and J by 5 bases, 7 bases remained unmatched. The CDR3 nucleotides are TGTGCCAGTAGTAGGCGACAGGGTGGGGAGACCCAGTACTTC. Translated, it gives CASSRRQGGETQYF. Together with reference TRBV19 and TRBJ2-5, the CDR3 gives the full variable domain: DGGITQSPKYLFRKEGQNVTLSCEQNLNHDAMYWYRQDPGQGLRLIYYSQIVNDFQKGDIAEGYSVSREKKESFPLTVTSAQKNPTAFYLCASSRRQGGETQYFGPGTRLLVL.

The chain carries TRBV19 and TRBJ1-5; D gene unclear. This CDR3 region has 15 residues. V dropped 6 bases and J dropped 0 bases, with 12 bases sitting between them. Germline V gene lookup returns CDR1 LNHDA and CDR2 SQIVND (reference sequence). CDR3 nucleotides: TGTGCCAGTAGCGTCAGTGCAGGTAGCAATCAGCCCCAGCATTTT. Protein: CASSVSAGSNQPQHF.

The CDR3, as DNA: TGTGCCAGCAGCCCGGAAGGCAGGGCAATTAATTCACCCCTCCACTTT. It yields the protein CASSPEGRAINSPLHF. V and J are TRBV4-2 and TRBJ1-6; D is perhaps TRBD1 (5 bases). Germline values: CDR1 LGHNA, CDR2 YNFKEQ. Trimming left V 4 bases short and J 6 bases short, with 16 bases between. There are 16 residues in the CDR3.

The gene calls are TRBV28 and TRBJ2-5, with 11 bases aligning to TRBD2. Germline V gene data show CDR1 as MDHEN and CDR2 as SYDVKM. V trimming: 5 bases; J trimming: 6 bases; junction bases outside the gene matches: 11. The length of the CDR3 is 16 residues. The CDR3 here is CASSPPLAGAPQTQYF. The CDR3 DNA reads as TGTGCCAGCAGTCCTCCACTAGCGGGGGCCCCCCAGACCCAGTACTTC.

The rearrangement links TRBV3-1 (or the pseudogene TRBV3-2) to TRBJ1-5, with a possible D match to TRBD1 (5 bases). Germline CDR1 LGHDT, CDR2 YNNKEL (reference sequence). The CDR3 runs to 16 residues. The germline V and J ends were trimmed by 0 bases and 6 bases, with 15 bases remaining between them. The CDR3 sequence is CASSQDLPRVGQPQHF. CDR3 bases: TGTGCCAGCAGCCAAGATCTCCCCAGGGTGGGTCAGCCCCAGCATTTT.

CDR3 protein: CASSAAGTSGANEQFF. The DNA of the CDR3 is TGTGCCAGCAGCGCCGCCGGGACTAGCGGGGCCAATGAGCAGTTCTTC. This chain links TRBV9 with TRBJ2-1, with 13 bases lining up with TRBD2. CDR3 length: 16 amino acids. Germline CDR1 and CDR2: SGDLS and YYNGEE. V lost 3 bases, J lost 6 bases, and 6 bases stayed unmatched.

The chain carries TRBV10-3 and TRBJ1-6; no firm D call. In germline, CDR1 is ENHRY, CDR2 SYGVKD. V shed 6 bases and J shed 6 bases, with 9 bases lying between them. The CDR3 has 13 amino acids. The CDR3 nucleotides read TGTGCCATCAGATGGCAGTTTAATTCACCCCTCCACTTT. Translated: CAIRWQFNSPLHF.

V and J are TRBV7-9 and TRBJ1-1; D gene unclear. Per germline, CDR1 SEHNR and CDR2 FQNEAQ (reference sequence). V gave up 5 bases and J gave up 3 bases, with 10 bases separating them. This CDR3 has 13 amino acids. In nucleotides, the CDR3 is TGTGCCAGCAGCGGAACGGGGTACACTGAAGCTTTCTTT. Its translation is CASSGTGYTEAFF.

This chain links TRBV7-9 with TRBJ1-5; maybe TRBD1 (5 bases). The germline gives CDR1 SEHNR, CDR2 FQNEAQ (reference sequence). This CDR3 region has 16 residues. The V end lost 5 bases, the J end lost 4 bases, and 18 bases lay between the germline ends. The CDR3 reads CASSRGSGEWNQPQHF. CDR3 DNA: TGTGCCAGCAGCCGTGGATCGGGGGAATGGAATCAGCCCCAGCATTTT.

The count of this clone is one. The chain couples TRBV3-1 (or the pseudogene TRBV3-2) to TRBJ2-2; TRBD1 matches at 7 bases. V shed 0 bases, J shed 5 bases, and the junction held 0 bases outside the gene matches. This CDR3 spans 14 amino acids. Per the germline V gene, CDR1 is LGHDT and CDR2 is YNNKEL (reference sequence). CDR3 region: CASSQDRGTGELFF. For the CDR3, the DNA is TGTGCCAGCAGCCAAGACAGGGGGACCGGGGAGCTGTTTTTT.

J is TRBJ2-3 and V is TRBV6-6; 7 bases line up with TRBD2. The CDR3 consists of 15 residues. CDR1 and CDR2 from the germline V gene are MNHNY and SVGAGI (reference sequence). V shed 0 bases and J 0 bases; nucleotides not matched to a gene: 0. The CDR3 sequence is CASSYSAGSTDTQYF. The CDR3 coding sequence is TGTGCCAGCAGTTACTCAGCGGGGAGCACAGATACGCAGTATTTT.